Sequencing of this TCR beta chain was carried out in a study of T-cell memory formation after mild COVID-19. This CDR3 is 13 amino acids long. The V and J ends lost 4 bases and 4 bases, in that order; junction bases with no gene match: 0. Germline CDR1 SGHRS, CDR2 YFSETQ. As to this clonotype: Antigen: not known.

Regarding the study as a whole: Proof of SARS-CoV-2 specificity was absent for the second-wave clones that crested on day 37.

5'RACE primed at constant segments yielded TCR alpha and TCR beta cDNA libraries bearing sample barcodes and UMIs. Using its own MiXCR run on the 5' RACE reads, TCRdb lists one record per CDR3 protein. The table has about 350,000 distinct CDR3 sequences, approximately 15% seen once. The specimen sequenced was PBMCs or a T cell subset sorted from them (not recorded which). This sequence originates from a man between 18 and 29 years old who had mild COVID-19 (a few samples of this study predate the infection). Cell type and time point are not known. V and J are TRBV5-1 and TRBJ2-5; 11 positions agree with TRBD1. CDR3 in amino acids: CASSGQGAETQYF. The CDR3 coding sequence is TGCGCCAGCAGCGGACAGGGGGCAGAGACCCAGTACTTC.